The table lists the clone carrying this T cell receptor beta chain with a few counts. Its cognate antigen is unknown. This record belongs to a study of cytomegalovirus exposure and HLA in healthy donors. About the research overall: The early release's HLA-typed donors yielded approximately 81 million unique TCRs. The study placed 80% to 85% of its approximately 430 genotyped donors in the Caucasian-associated ancestry cluster.

Study-wide findings and caveats: A missense variant in DCLRE1C was later tied to TCR beta V- and J-gene trimming.

This PCR relied on a set of 60 Vbeta primers and 13 Jbeta primers. Assay used: immunoSEQ multiplex PCR; TCRdb lists only in-frame clones, some missing. The table has about 130,000 clones, about 79% seen once. The V and J ends lost 0 bases and 2 bases respectively, with 17 bases between them. Germline V gene data show CDR1 as SGHVS and CDR2 as FNYEAQ. The CDR3 extends over 18 amino acids. Sequencing was performed on PBMCs. This TCR was recovered from a woman between 50 and 59 years old in good health and CMV-seronegative. The chain combines TRBV7-6 with TRBJ2-1; a weak D match, TRBD1 (7 bases). This CDR3 reads CASSLARGQPSTYNEQFF. Here the CDR3 DNA reads TGTGCCAGCAGCTTAGCGCGGGGACAGCCCTCTACCTACAATGAGCAGTTCTTC.